The present entry profiles one T cell receptor (beta chain) with its context. The antigen this receptor binds is unknown. The record has no base qualities; no much larger clone is one base away. Receptor libraries were prepared by the immunoSEQ multiplex PCR assay. The immuneACCESS repertoire file appears here via TCRdb, limited to in-frame rearrangements. These files lack a portion of the clones; in checked studies, under half of the deficit traces to unresolved V genes, and the cause of the others is not known. A total of some 130,000 clones appear in this sample, approximately 94% of them only once. About 1.5% of the sample comes from the top ten. The germline V gene gives CDR1 as MGHDK and CDR2 as SYGVNS. The junction carries 11 bases between V and J, which are trimmed by 1 base and 11 bases respectively. Inclusive of the bounding cysteine and phenylalanine, the CDR3 is 13 residues long. Left in the record is the CDR3 DNA by itself, 39 bases read in frame from the first base.

The sample originates from a study of control samples from healthy donors and cancer patients (dated by TCRdb to about 2020). The receptor chain draws on TRBV25-1 and TRBJ1-4, with the D segment identity uncertain. The sequencing input was PBMCs. This receptor was taken from a middle-aged man with head and neck cancer. The DNA is as follows: TGTGCCAGCAGTGAATCAGCCTCTCCGAAACTGTTTTTT. Translated, it reads CASSESASPKLFF.